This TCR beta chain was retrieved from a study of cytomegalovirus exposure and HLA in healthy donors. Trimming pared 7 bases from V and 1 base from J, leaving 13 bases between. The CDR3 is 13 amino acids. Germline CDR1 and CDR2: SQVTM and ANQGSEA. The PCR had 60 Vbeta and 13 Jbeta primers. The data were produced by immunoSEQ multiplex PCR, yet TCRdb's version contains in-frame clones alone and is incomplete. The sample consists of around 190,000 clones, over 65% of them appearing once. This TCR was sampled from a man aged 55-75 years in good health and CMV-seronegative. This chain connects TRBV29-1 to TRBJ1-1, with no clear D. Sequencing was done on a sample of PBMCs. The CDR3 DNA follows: TGCAGCGCCGAACGGGTGAAGAACACTGAAGCTTTCTTT. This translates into CSAERVKNTEAFF.